The clone carrying this T cell receptor beta chain was found a few times. Its specificity is not known. This cohort consisted of healthy bone marrow donors. This entry belongs to a study of cytomegalovirus exposure and HLA in healthy donors. The study ran its PCR with 60 Vbeta and 13 Jbeta primers. Libraries were prepared by immunoSEQ multiplex PCR; TCRdb keeps only in-frame clonotypes and omits some of them. The repertoire has 100,000 to 150,000 clones, 15% of them found once; the top ten carry over 1.5%. Study outcomes and limitations: With later analysis, a missense DCLRE1C variant became linked to TCR beta V- and J-gene trimming. V segments that were indistinguishable, TRBV6-2 and TRBV6-3 among them, were omitted from analysis.

V lost 8 bases to trimming and J lost 6 bases, with 14 bases between them. CDR3 length equals 11 residues. Germline assignment: CDR1 GTSNPN and CDR2 SVGIG (reference sequence). This sequence was found in a young woman in good health and CMV-seronegative. Input material: PBMCs. This chain links TRBV30 with TRBJ2-7; D perhaps matches TRBD1 (6 bases). In DNA, the CDR3 is TGTGCCCAGGGGCTGGCAGGCGAGCAGTACTTC. It encodes CAQGLAGEQYF.